Listed below are T cell receptor beta chains from one sample, sequenced in a study of T-cell memory formation after mild COVID-19. TCRdb re-analysed the 5' RACE reads in MiXCR, keeping a single row per CDR3 protein. The sample yields 470,000 or so distinct CDR3 sequences, about a sixth seen once. The material sequenced was PBMCs or a T cell subset sorted from them (not recorded which). These TCRs come from a young man who had mild COVID-19 (a few samples of this study predate the infection). Cell type and time point are not known. Both conserved end residues are part of each CDR3. The D gene is left open where the match is weak. The size entry is marked missing in some rows and otherwise reads once, few, many or a size class.

v_gene: TRBV15; len: 15; abundance: .; j_gene: TRBJ2-2; d_gene: TRBD1; CDR3nt: TGTGCCACCAGCAGCCGGGACAGGGCCCGGGGGGAGCTGTTTTTT; CDR3aa: CATSSRDRARGELFF
v_gene: TRBV11-1; len: 15; abundance: .; j_gene: TRBJ2-3; d_gene: .; CDR3nt: TGTGCCAGCAACTTAGTAGGACGAGGTGAAGATACGCAGTATTTT; CDR3aa: CASNLVGRGEDTQYF
v_gene: TRBV5-1; len: 14; abundance: few; j_gene: TRBJ1-5; d_gene: .; CDR3nt: TGCGCCAGCAGCGAGGGTATGGGCAATCAGCCCCAGCATTTT; CDR3aa: CASSEGMGNQPQHF
v_gene: TRBV10-3; len: 16; abundance: .; j_gene: TRBJ1-2; d_gene: TRBD1; CDR3nt: TGTGCCATCAGTGAGTCTCATGGACAGGGCTTCCGTGGCTACACCTTC; CDR3aa: CAISESHGQGFRGYTF
v_gene: TRBV5-1; len: 15; abundance: many; j_gene: TRBJ2-6; d_gene: .; CDR3nt: TGCGCCAGCAGCCCGGGCCAAACTGGGGCCAACGTCCTGACTTTC; CDR3aa: CASSPGQTGANVLTF
v_gene: TRBV19; len: 15; abundance: .; j_gene: TRBJ1-5; d_gene: .; CDR3nt: TGTGCCAGTAGTATAGTTGCTGGGGGCGGACAGCCCCAGCATTTT; CDR3aa: CASSIVAGGGQPQHF
v_gene: TRBV7-9; len: 15; abundance: few; j_gene: TRBJ2-3; d_gene: TRBD1; CDR3nt: TGTGCCAGCAGCTCCACAGGGGCGTGGGGGGATACGCAGTATTTT; CDR3aa: CASSSTGAWGDTQYF
v_gene: TRBV27; len: 12; abundance: .; j_gene: TRBJ2-1; d_gene: .; CDR3nt: TGTGCCAGCAGTTTCCTCCGAGCCAAGCAGTTCTTC; CDR3aa: CASSFLRAKQFF
v_gene: TRBV20-1; len: 15; abundance: .; j_gene: TRBJ2-3; d_gene: TRBD2; CDR3nt: TGCAGTGCTACCCTACCGGGACTAGGAACAGATACGCAGTATTTT; CDR3aa: CSATLPGLGTDTQYF
v_gene: TRBV9; len: 16; abundance: few; j_gene: TRBJ2-3; d_gene: TRBD1; CDR3nt: TGTGCCAGCAGCCCCTCAGGGGGCAGATTTTCAGATACGCAGTATTTT; CDR3aa: CASSPSGGRFSDTQYF
v_gene: TRBV6-1; len: 14; abundance: .; j_gene: TRBJ1-1; d_gene: .; CDR3nt: TGTGCCAGCAGTGCCACAGGGCCGAACACTGAAGCTTTCTTT; CDR3aa: CASSATGPNTEAFF
v_gene: TRBV6-6; len: 16; abundance: few; j_gene: TRBJ1-5; d_gene: TRBD1; CDR3nt: TGTGCCAGCAGTTTTCCCGACAGGGCGGGTTTATGGCCCCAGCATTTT; CDR3aa: CASSFPDRAGLWPQHF
v_gene: TRBV18; len: 11; abundance: few; j_gene: TRBJ1-2; d_gene: .; CDR3nt: TGTGCCAGCTCACCAGTGGAAGGCTACACCTTC; CDR3aa: CASSPVEGYTF
v_gene: TRBV7-3; len: 14; abundance: .; j_gene: TRBJ1-1; d_gene: .; CDR3nt: TGTGCCAGCAGCCCTTGGGGATCAGGGACTGAAGCTTTCTTT; CDR3aa: CASSPWGSGTEAFF
v_gene: TRBV20-1; len: 13; abundance: few; j_gene: TRBJ2-4; d_gene: .; CDR3nt: TGCAGTGCGCCGTCTGTCGGCAAAAACATTCAGTACTTC; CDR3aa: CSAPSVGKNIQYF
v_gene: TRBV5-6; len: 15; abundance: many; j_gene: TRBJ1-1; d_gene: TRBD1; CDR3nt: TGTGCCAGCAGCTTGGGCCTCTTCAGGGGGCAAGGAGCTTTCTTT; CDR3aa: CASSLGLFRGQGAFF
v_gene: TRBV6-4; len: 11; abundance: few; j_gene: TRBJ1-5; d_gene: .; CDR3nt: TGTGCCAGCAAATTTAATCAGCCCCAGCATTTT; CDR3aa: CASKFNQPQHF
v_gene: TRBV10-3; len: 17; abundance: .; j_gene: TRBJ2-4; d_gene: TRBD1; CDR3nt: TGTGCCATCTCCGGGACAGGGGGCGCCTCGGCCAAAAACATTCAGTACTTC; CDR3aa: CAISGTGGASAKNIQYF
v_gene: TRBV6-5; len: 16; abundance: .; j_gene: TRBJ1-1; d_gene: TRBD1; CDR3nt: TGTGCCAGCAGCCGGAACAGGGGGCAGGTCGGGACTGAAGCTTTCTTT; CDR3aa: CASSRNRGQVGTEAFF
v_gene: TRBV7-9; len: 15; abundance: many; j_gene: TRBJ2-1; d_gene: TRBD2; CDR3nt: TGTGCCAGCAGCCCGGGGCTAGCGGACTACAATGAGCAGTTCTTC; CDR3aa: CASSPGLADYNEQFF
v_gene: TRBV18; len: 12; abundance: .; j_gene: TRBJ2-5; d_gene: TRBD1; CDR3nt: TGTGCCAGCTCCGGACAGGGGGAGACCCAGTACTTC; CDR3aa: CASSGQGETQYF
v_gene: TRBV4-1; len: 14; abundance: .; j_gene: TRBJ1-2; d_gene: .; CDR3nt: TGCGCCAGCAGCCACACAGCCCCGGGGGATGGCTACACCTTC; CDR3aa: CASSHTAPGDGYTF
v_gene: TRBV12-3/TRBV12-4; len: 15; abundance: few; j_gene: TRBJ2-1; d_gene: .; CDR3nt: TGTGCCAGCAGGGGGTACAGTGTTTCCTACAATGAGCAGTTCTTC; CDR3aa: CASRGYSVSYNEQFF
v_gene: TRBV5-6; len: 12; abundance: .; j_gene: TRBJ1-1; d_gene: .; CDR3nt: TGTGCCAGCAGCTTGGTGGAGGAGGTAGCTTTCTTT; CDR3aa: CASSLVEEVAFF
v_gene: TRBV3-1; len: 16; abundance: few; j_gene: TRBJ2-1; d_gene: TRBD1; CDR3nt: TGTGCCAGCAGCCCAGAGTGGGGGACAGGGGTGGTTGAGCAGTTCTTC; CDR3aa: CASSPEWGTGVVEQFF
v_gene: TRBV5-1; len: 13; abundance: many; j_gene: TRBJ2-3; d_gene: .; CDR3nt: TGCGCCAGCAGCCGGGATGCGGAGGATACGCAGTATTTT; CDR3aa: CASSRDAEDTQYF